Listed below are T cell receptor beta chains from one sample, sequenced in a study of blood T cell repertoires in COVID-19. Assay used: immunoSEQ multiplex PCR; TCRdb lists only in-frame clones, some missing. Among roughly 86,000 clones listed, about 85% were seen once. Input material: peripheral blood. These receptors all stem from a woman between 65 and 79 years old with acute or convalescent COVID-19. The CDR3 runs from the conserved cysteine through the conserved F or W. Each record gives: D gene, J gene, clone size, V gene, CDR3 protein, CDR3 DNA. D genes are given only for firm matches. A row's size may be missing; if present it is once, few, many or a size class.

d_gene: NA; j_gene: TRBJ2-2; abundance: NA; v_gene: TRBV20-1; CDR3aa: CSASTGLTGELFF; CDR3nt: TGCAGTGCTAGTACAGGGCTGACCGGGGAGCTGTTTTTT
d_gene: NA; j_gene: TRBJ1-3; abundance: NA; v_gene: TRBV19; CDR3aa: CASTRAGVLISGNTIYF; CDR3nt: TGTGCCAGTACAAGAGCGGGGGTCCTAATCTCTGGAAACACCATATATTTT
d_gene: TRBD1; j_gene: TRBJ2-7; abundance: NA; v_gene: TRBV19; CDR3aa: CASSTPTGAPTYEQYF; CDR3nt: TGTGCCAGTAGTACACCTACAGGGGCACCGACCTACGAGCAGTACTTC
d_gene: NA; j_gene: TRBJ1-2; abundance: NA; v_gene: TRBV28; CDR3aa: CASSSTGRSYTF; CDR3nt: TGTGCTAGCAGTTCTACAGGTAGGAGCTACACCTTC
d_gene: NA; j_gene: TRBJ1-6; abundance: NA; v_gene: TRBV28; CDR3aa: CASSPSGSSYNSPLHF; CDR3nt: TGTGCCAGCAGTCCGAGCGGGAGCTCCTATAATTCACCCCTCCACTTT
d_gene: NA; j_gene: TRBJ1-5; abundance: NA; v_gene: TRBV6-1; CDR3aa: CASSESAGPNQPQHF; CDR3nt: TGTGCCAGCAGTGAATCGGCAGGGCCGAATCAGCCCCAGCATTTT
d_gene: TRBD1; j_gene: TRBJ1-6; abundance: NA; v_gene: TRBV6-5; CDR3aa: CASRRTGFDSPLHF; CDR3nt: TGTGCCAGCAGAAGGACAGGGTTTGACTCACCCCTCCACTTT
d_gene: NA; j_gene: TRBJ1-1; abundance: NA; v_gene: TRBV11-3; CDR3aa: CASSLRGALQVANTEAFF; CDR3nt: TGTGCCAGCAGCTTACGGGGGGCTCTCCAAGTCGCGAACACTGAAGCTTTCTTT
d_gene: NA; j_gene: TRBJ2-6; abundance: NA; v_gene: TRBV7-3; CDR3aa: CASSLTLQGRLTF; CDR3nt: TGTGCCAGCAGCCTCACACTACAGGGAAGGTTGACTTTC
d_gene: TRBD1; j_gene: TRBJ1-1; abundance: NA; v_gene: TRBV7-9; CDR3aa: CASSFFTGAEAFF; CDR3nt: TGTGCCAGCAGCTTTTTTACAGGGGCTGAAGCTTTCTTT
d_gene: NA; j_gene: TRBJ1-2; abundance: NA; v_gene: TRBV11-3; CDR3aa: CASSLAGQNYGYTF; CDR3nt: TGTGCCAGCAGCTTAGCTGGGCAGAACTATGGCTACACCTTC
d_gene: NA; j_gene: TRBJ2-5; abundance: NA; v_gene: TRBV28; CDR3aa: CASSPSGRDNQETQYF; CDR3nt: TGTGCCAGCAGCCCCTCCGGCCGGGACAACCAAGAGACCCAGTACTTC
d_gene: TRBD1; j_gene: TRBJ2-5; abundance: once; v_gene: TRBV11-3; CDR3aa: CASSQDREEETQYF; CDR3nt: TGTGCCAGCAGCCAGGACAGGGAGGAGGAGACCCAGTACTTC
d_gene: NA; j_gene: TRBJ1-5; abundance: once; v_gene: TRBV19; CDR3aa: CASSIEGRNNQPQHF; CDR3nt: TGTGCCAGTAGTATAGAGGGCAGAAACAATCAGCCCCAGCATTTT
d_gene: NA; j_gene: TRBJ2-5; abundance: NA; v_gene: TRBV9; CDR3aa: CASNKREGQYETQYF; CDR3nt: TGTGCCAGCAATAAACGGGAGGGACAGTACGAGACCCAGTACTTC
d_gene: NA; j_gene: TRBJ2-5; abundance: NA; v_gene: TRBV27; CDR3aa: CASSLGSNQETQYF; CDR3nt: TGTGCCAGCAGTTTAGGCTCAAACCAAGAGACCCAGTACTTC
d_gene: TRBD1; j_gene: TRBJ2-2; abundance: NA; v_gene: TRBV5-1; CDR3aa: CASSWGTGNTGELFF; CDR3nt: TGCGCCAGCAGCTGGGGGACAGGGAACACCGGGGAGCTGTTTTTT
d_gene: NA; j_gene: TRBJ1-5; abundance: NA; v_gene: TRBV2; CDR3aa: CASSEAKPNQPQHF; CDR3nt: TGTGCCAGCAGTGAAGCTAAGCCTAATCAGCCCCAGCATTTT
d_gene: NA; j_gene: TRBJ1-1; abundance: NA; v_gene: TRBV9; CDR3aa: CASSGQVGDTEAFF; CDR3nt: TGTGCCAGCAGCGGACAGGTGGGGGACACTGAAGCTTTCTTT
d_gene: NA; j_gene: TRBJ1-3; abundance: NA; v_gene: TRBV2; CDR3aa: CASKTGSGNTIYF; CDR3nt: TGTGCCAGCAAAACAGGCTCTGGAAACACCATATATTTT
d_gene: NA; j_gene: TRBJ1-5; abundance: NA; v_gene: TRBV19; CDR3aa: CASNNRVWDQPQHF; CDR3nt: TGTGCCAGTAATAACAGGGTATGGGATCAGCCCCAGCATTTT
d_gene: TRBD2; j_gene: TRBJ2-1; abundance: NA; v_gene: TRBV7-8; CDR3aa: CASSWRGGESYNEQFF; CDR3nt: TGTGCCAGCAGCTGGCGGGGGGGCGAGTCTTACAATGAGCAGTTCTTC
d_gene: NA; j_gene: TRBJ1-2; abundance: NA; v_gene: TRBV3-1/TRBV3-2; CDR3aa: CASSQRGRGYTF; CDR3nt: TGTGCCAGCAGCCAGCGGGGTCGGGGCTACACCTTC
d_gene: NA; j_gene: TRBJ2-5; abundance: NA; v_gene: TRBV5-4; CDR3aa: CASSLRFQETQYF; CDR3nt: TGTGCCAGCAGCTTGCGGTTCCAAGAGACCCAGTACTTC
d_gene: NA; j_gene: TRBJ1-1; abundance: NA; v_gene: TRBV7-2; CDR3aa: CASSLSENTEAFF; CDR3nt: TGTGCCAGCAGCTTATCAGAGAACACTGAAGCTTTCTTT
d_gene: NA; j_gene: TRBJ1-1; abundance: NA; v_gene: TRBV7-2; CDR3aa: CASSLGRSNTEAFF; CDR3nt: TGTGCCAGCAGCTTAGGGCGGTCGAACACTGAAGCTTTCTTT
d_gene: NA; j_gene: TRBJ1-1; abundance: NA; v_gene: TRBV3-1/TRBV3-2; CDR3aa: CASSQVRSGEAFF; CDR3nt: TGTGCCAGCAGCCAAGTGCGGTCTGGGGAAGCTTTCTTT
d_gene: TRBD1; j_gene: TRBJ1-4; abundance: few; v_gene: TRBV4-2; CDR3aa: CASSQERGTGGLLATNEKLFF; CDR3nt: TGTGCCAGCAGCCAAGAACGGGGGACAGGAGGTCTTCTTGCAACTAATGAAAAACTGTTTTTT
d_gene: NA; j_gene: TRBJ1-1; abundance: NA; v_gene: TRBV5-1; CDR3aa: CASSETVNTEAFF; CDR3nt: TGCGCCAGCAGCGAGACTGTGAACACTGAAGCTTTCTTT
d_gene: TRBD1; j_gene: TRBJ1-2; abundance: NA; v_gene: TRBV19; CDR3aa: CASSSLPGTGQPKNYGYTF; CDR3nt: TGTGCCAGTAGTTCCCTCCCCGGGACAGGCCAACCGAAGAACTATGGCTACACCTTC
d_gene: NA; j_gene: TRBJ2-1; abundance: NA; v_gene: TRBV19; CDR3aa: CASSIRPPPGYNEQFF; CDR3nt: TGTGCCAGTAGTATCCGCCCCCCCCCGGGGTACAATGAGCAGTTCTTC
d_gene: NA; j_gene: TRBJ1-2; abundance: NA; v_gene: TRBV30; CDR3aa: CAWSVGGSGYGYTF; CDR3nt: TGTGCCTGGAGTGTAGGAGGGAGTGGGTATGGCTACACCTTC
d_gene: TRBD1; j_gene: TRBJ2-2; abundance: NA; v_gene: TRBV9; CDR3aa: CASSATGTADNTGELFF; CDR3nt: TGTGCCAGCAGCGCTACCGGGACAGCTGATAACACCGGGGAGCTGTTTTTT
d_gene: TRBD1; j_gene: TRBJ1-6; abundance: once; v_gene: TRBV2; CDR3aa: CASRGGQNNSPLHF; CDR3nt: TGTGCCAGCAGGGGGGGACAGAATAATTCACCCCTCCACTTT
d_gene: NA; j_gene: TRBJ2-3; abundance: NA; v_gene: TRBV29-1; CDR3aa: CSFLFNTQYF; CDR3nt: TGCAGCTTCTTGTTTAATACGCAGTATTTT
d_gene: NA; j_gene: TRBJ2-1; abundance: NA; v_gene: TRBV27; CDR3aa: CASSSITGTFDNEQFF; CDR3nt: TGTGCCAGCAGTTCCATCACCGGGACATTTGACAATGAGCAGTTCTTC
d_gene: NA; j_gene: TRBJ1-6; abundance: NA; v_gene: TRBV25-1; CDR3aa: CASRRGTDSPLHF; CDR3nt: TGTGCCAGCAGAAGGGGTACGGATTCACCCCTCCACTTT
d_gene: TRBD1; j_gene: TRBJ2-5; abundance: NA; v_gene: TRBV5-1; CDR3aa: CASRVTGVEETQYF; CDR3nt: TGCGCCAGCAGGGTAACAGGGGTAGAAGAGACCCAGTACTTC
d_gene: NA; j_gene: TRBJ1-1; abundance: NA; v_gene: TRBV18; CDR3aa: CASSPTRSTEAFF; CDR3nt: TGTGCCAGCTCACCTACGCGGAGCACTGAAGCTTTCTTT
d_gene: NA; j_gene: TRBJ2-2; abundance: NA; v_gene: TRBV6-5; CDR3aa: CASSSLPTGELFF; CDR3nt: TGTGCCAGCAGCTCGCTACCCACCGGGGAGCTGTTTTTT
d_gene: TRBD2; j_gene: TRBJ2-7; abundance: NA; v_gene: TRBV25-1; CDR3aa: CASSRAGGYEQYF; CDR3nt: TGTGCCAGCAGTCGAGCGGGAGGCTACGAGCAGTACTTC
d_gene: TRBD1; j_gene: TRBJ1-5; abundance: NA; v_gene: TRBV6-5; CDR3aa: CASLQGASYQPQHF; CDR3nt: TGTGCCAGCCTCCAGGGGGCGAGTTATCAGCCCCAGCATTTT
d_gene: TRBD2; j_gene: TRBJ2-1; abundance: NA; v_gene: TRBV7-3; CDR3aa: CASSPRESGGSGNEQFF; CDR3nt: TGTGCCAGCAGCCCGCGGGAGAGCGGGGGTTCTGGCAATGAGCAGTTCTTC
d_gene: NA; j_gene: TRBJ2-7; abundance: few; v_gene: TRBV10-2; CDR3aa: CASSERYEQYF; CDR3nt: TGCGCCAGCAGTGAGCGGTACGAGCAGTACTTC
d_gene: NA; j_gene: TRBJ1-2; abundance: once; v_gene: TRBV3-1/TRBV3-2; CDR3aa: CASSQDNGGKGGYTF; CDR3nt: TGTGCCAGCAGCCAAGATAATGGGGGCAAGGGTGGCTACACCTTC
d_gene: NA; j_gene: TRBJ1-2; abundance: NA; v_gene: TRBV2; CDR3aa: CASKGEQLYGYTF; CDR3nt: TGTGCCAGCAAGGGGGAACAGTTGTATGGCTACACCTTC
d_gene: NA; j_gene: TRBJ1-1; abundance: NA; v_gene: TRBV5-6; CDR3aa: CASSLDTGSEAFF; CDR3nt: TGTGCCAGCAGCTTGGATACAGGGAGTGAAGCTTTCTTT
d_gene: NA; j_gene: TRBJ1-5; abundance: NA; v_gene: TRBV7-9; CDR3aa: CASSRDNQPQHF; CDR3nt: TGTGCCAGCAGCCGAGATAATCAGCCCCAGCATTTT
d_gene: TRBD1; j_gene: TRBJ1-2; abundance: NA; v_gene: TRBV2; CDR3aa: CASSEETGGGYTF; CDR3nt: TGTGCCAGCAGTGAGGAGACAGGGGGTGGCTACACCTTC
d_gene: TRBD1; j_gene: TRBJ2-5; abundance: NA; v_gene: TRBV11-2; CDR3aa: CASSFTGEETQYF; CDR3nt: TGTGCCAGCAGCTTCACAGGGGAGGAGACCCAGTACTTC
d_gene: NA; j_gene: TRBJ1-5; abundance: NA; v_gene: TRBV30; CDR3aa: CAWKKGGSNQPQHF; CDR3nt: TGTGCCTGGAAGAAGGGAGGGAGCAATCAGCCCCAGCATTTT
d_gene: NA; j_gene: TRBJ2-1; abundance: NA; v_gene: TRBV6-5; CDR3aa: CASSTPGNNEQFF; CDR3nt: TGTGCCAGCAGCACCCCAGGGAACAATGAGCAGTTCTTC
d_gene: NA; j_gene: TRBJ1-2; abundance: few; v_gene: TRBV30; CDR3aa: CAWYSYGYTF; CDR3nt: TGTGCCTGGTACAGCTATGGCTACACCTTC
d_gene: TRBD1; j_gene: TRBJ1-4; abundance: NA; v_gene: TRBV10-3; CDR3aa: CAISERQGDNEKLFF; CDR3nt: TGTGCCATCAGTGAGAGACAGGGGGACAATGAAAAACTGTTTTTT